Below, 9 T cell receptor beta chains from the same sample are listed, as sequenced in a study of cytomegalovirus exposure and HLA in healthy donors. The PCR contained 60 Vbeta and 13 Jbeta primers. Only in-frame clones appear in the TCRdb table, and some are missing; sequencing was by immunoSEQ multiplex PCR. The sample has some 120,000 clones, less than 85% seen once; the top ten hold around 3%. Sequenced material: PBMCs. The receptors originated from a male donor in good health and CMV-seronegative.

The rearrangement links TRBV5-5 to TRBJ2-4, with a weak D call TRBD1 (6 bases). Trimming took off 3 bases at V and 0 bases at J, with 16 bases between the two ends. Germline V lookup: CDR1 SGHKS, CDR2 YYEKEE (reference sequence). The CDR3 spans 17 residues. For the CDR3, the DNA is TGTGCCAGCAGCTCATCATGGACAGCCATAGCCAAAAACATTCAGTACTTC. It codes for CASSSSWTAIAKNIQYF.

This chain joins TRBV19 and TRBJ2-7, with D tentatively TRBD2 (5 bases). The CDR3 spans 11 residues. Per the germline V gene, CDR1 is LNHDA and CDR2 is SQIVND (reference sequence). V lost 7 bases and J lost 7, with 11 bases in between. DNA of the CDR3: TGTGCCAGTAAGCGGAGGAATGAGCAGTACTTC. Protein product: CASKRRNEQYF.

The chain is built from TRBV4-2 and TRBJ1-2; no firm D call. CDR3 length: 14 residues. The ends were cut back, 0 bases at V and 2 bases at J, with 7 bases in the middle. Germline V lookup: CDR1 LGHNA, CDR2 YNFKEQ. The CDR3 bases are TGTGCCAGCAGCCAAGATGCGAGCAACTATGGCTACACCTTC. Protein product: CASSQDASNYGYTF.

The J gene is TRBJ2-3, the V gene TRBV30; a possible D gene is TRBD1 (6 bases). The CDR3 runs 17 residues. Trimming shortened V by 1 base and J by 3 bases, and 20 bases separated the two germline ends. Germline-derived CDR1 and CDR2 are GTSNPN and SVGIG (reference sequence). The CDR3: CAWSGFKTGSTTDTQYF. Written as DNA, the CDR3 is TGTGCCTGGAGTGGATTTAAGACAGGTAGTACGACAGATACGCAGTATTTT.

This clone was picked up one time. The chain carries TRBV18 and TRBJ1-2; 7 positions match TRBD1. The CDR3 extends over 16 amino acids. V shed 3 bases, J shed 3 bases, and the junction held 10 bases outside the gene matches. From germline, CDR1 is KGHSH and CDR2 LQKENI. CDR3 DNA sequence: TGTGCCAGCTCACCCAACAATGACAGGGCTCACTATGGCTACACCTTC. Amino acids: CASSPNNDRAHYGYTF.

V usage is TRBV5-4 and J usage is TRBJ1-1; TRBD1 aligns across 8 bases. J gave up 0 bases and V 4 bases, and 8 bases lay outside the gene matches. The germline V gene has CDR1 SGHNT and CDR2 YYREEE (reference sequence). CDR3 length: 16 residues. The CDR3 bases are TGTGCCAGCAGCCCGGGACAGGATAAACTGAACACTGAAGCTTTCTTT. Protein product: CASSPGQDKLNTEAFF.

The count of this clone is one. The rearrangement joins TRBV4-1 to TRBJ2-2; 10 nucleotides agree with TRBD2. CDR1 is MGHRA, CDR2 YSYEKL, per germline. J was trimmed by 2 bases and V by 6 bases; bases with no gene match: 0. This CDR3 is 14 amino acids long. The CDR3 region is CASRLAGNTGELFF. Written as DNA, the CDR3 is TGCGCCAGCAGACTAGCGGGAAACACCGGGGAGCTGTTTTTT.

The V call is TRBV25-1, the J call TRBJ1-1; D gene unclear. The CDR3 runs 11 residues. From germline, CDR1 is MGHDK and CDR2 SYGVNS. Trimming left V 7 bases short and J 6 bases short, with 9 bases between. CDR3 loop: CASTGMAEAFF. CDR3 nucleotide sequence: TGTGCCAGCACGGGGATGGCTGAAGCTTTCTTT. Based on the CDR3 plus reference TRBV25-1 and TRBJ1-1, the full variable domain is EADIYQTPRYLVIGTGKKITLECSQTMGHDKMYWYQQDPGMELHLIHYSYGVNSTEKGDLSSESTVSRIRTEHFPLTLESARPSHTSQYLCASTGMAEAFFGQGTRLTVV.

V and J are TRBV5-4 and TRBJ1-1; 8 positions agree with TRBD1. The CDR3 is 16 residues long. Losses at the gene ends were 4 bases for V and 0 bases for J; bases not matched to a gene: 8. Germline V gives CDR1 SGHNT, CDR2 YYREEE (reference sequence). The CDR3 nucleotides are TGTGCCAGCAGCCCTGGACAGGGACAGATGAACACTGAAGCTTTCTTT. Translating it yields CASSPGQGQMNTEAFF.